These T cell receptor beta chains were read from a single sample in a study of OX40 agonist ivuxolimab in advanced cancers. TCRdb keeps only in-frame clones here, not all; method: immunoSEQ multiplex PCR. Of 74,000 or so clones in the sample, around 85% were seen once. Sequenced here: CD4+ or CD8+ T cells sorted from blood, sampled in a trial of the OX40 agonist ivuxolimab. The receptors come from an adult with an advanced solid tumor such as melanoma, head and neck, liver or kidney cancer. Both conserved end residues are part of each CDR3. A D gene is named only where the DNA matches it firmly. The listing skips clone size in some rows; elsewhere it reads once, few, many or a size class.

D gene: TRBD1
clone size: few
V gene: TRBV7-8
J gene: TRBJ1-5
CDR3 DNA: TGTGCCAGCACCCGACAGGGTGACCAGCCCCAGCATTTT
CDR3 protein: CASTRQGDQPQHF

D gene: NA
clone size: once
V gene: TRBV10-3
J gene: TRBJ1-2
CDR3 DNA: TGTGCCATCAGTGAGAGAGACTATGGCTACACCTTC
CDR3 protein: CAISERDYGYTF

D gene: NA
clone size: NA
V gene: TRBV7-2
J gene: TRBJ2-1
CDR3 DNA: TGTGCCAGCAGCGCCCGGCCTAAGCAGTTCTTC
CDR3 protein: CASSARPKQFF

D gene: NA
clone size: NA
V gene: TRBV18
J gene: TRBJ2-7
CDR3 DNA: TGTGCCAGCTCGAACCTGGAAAGGGTCTCCTACGAGCAGTACTTC
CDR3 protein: CASSNLERVSYEQYF

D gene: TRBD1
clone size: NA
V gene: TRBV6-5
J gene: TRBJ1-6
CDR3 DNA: TGTGCCGGCACCGGGACAGGAAATTCACCCCTCCACTTT
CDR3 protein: CAGTGTGNSPLHF

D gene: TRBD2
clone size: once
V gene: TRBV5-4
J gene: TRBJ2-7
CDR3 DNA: TGTGCCAGCAGCTTCAGCGGGAGGGCGGGCGAGCAGTACTTC
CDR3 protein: CASSFSGRAGEQYF

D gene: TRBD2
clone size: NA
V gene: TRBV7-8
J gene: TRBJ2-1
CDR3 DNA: TGTGCCAGCAGCTTAGAAACACTAGCGGGGTTTGAAGGCTCCTACAATGAGCAGTTCTTC
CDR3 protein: CASSLETLAGFEGSYNEQFF

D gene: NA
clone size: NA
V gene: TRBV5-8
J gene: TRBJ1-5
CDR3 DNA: TGTGCCAGCAGCTTTTGGGGGGTAGTGGCCAATCAGCCCCAGCATTTT
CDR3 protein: CASSFWGVVANQPQHF

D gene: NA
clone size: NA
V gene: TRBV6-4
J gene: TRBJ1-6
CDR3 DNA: TGTGCCAGCAGTGAATCAGGCTCCTATAATTCACCCCTCCACTTT
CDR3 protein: CASSESGSYNSPLHF

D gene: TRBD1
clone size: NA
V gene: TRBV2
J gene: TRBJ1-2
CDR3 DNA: TGTGCCAGCAGTGGGGGACAGGGGGCTTGGGGCTACACCTTC
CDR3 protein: CASSGGQGAWGYTF

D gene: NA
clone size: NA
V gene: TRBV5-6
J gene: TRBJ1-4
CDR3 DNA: TGTGCCAGCAGTACGGGGCCCGCGGATTTTGCAACTAATGAAAAACTGTTTTTT
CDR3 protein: CASSTGPADFATNEKLFF